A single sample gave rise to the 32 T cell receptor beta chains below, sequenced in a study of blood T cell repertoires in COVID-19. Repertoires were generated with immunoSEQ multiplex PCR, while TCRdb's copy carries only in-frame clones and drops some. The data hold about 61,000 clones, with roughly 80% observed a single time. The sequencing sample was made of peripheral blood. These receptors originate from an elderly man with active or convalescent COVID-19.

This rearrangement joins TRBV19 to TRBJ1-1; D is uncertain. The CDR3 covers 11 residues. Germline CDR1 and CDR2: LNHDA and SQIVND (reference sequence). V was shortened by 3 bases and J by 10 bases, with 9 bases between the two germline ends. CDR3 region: CASSIEESAFF. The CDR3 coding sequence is TGTGCCAGTAGTATTGAGGAGTCAGCTTTCTTT. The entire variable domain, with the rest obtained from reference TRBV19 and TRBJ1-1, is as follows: DGGITQSPKYLFRKEGQNVTLSCEQNLNHDAMYWYRQDPGQGLRLIYYSQIVNDFQKGDIAEGYSVSREKKESFPLTVTSAQKNPTAFYLCASSIEESAFFGQGTRLTVV.

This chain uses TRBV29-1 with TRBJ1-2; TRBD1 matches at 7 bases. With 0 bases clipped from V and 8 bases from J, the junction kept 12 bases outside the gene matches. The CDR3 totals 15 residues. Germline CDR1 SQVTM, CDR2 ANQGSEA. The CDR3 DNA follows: TGCAGCGTTGAAGATCTTGAGGGGGCGCCGAGGGGCTACACCTTC. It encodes CSVEDLEGAPRGYTF.

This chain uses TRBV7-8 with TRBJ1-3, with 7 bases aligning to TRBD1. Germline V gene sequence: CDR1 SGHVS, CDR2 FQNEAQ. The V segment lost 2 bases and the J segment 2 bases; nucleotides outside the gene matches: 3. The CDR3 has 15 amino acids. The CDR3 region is CASSLLGGPGNTIYF. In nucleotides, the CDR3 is TGTGCCAGCAGCTTATTAGGGGGCCCTGGAAACACCATATATTTT.

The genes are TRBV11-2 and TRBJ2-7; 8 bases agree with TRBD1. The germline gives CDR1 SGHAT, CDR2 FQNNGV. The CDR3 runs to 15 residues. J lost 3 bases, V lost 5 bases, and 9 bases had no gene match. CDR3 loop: CASSLGTGLYYEQYF. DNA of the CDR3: TGTGCCAGCAGCCTAGGGACAGGCCTTTACTACGAGCAGTACTTC.

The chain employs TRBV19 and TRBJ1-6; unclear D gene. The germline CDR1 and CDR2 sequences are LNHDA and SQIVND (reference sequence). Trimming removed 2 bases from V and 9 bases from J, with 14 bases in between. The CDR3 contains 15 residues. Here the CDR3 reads CASSIRGPLGSPLHF. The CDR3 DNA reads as TGTGCCAGTAGTATACGAGGGCCTTTGGGTTCACCCCTCCACTTT.

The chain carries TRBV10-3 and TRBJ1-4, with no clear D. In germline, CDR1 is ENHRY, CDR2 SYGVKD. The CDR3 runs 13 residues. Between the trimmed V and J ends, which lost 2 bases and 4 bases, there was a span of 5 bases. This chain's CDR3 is CAISEGSNEKLFF. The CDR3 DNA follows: TGTGCCATCAGTGAGGGTAGTAATGAAAAACTGTTTTTT.

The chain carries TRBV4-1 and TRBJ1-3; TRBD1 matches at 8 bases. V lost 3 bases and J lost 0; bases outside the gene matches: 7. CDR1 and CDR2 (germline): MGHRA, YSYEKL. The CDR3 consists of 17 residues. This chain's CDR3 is CASSHPKDRDSGNTIYF. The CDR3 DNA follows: TGCGCCAGCAGCCATCCAAAGGACAGGGACTCTGGAAACACCATATATTTT.

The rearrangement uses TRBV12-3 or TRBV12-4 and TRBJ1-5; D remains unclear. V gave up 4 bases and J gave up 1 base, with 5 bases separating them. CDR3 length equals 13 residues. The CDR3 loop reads CASSSGSNQPQHF. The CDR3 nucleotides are TGTGCCAGCAGTTCGGGGAGCAATCAGCCCCAGCATTTT.

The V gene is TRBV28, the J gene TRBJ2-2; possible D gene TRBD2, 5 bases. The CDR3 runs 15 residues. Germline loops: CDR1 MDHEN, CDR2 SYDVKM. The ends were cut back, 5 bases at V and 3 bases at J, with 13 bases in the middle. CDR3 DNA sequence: TGTGCCAGCAGTAAGGTTAGAGGGTACACCGGGGAGCTGTTTTTT. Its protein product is CASSKVRGYTGELFF.

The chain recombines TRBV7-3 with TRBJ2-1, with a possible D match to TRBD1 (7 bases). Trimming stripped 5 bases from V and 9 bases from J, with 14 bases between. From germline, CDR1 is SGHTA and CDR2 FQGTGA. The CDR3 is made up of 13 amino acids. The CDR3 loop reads CASSPQGGVEQFF. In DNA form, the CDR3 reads TGTGCCAGCAGCCCTCAGGGGGGTGTTGAGCAGTTCTTC.

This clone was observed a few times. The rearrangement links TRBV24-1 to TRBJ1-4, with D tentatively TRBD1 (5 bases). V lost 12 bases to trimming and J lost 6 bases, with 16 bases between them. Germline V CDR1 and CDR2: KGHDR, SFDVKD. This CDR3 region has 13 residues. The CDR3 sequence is CASQRGTDEKLFF. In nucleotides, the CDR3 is TGTGCCTCCCAGCGGGGGACCGATGAAAAACTGTTTTTT.

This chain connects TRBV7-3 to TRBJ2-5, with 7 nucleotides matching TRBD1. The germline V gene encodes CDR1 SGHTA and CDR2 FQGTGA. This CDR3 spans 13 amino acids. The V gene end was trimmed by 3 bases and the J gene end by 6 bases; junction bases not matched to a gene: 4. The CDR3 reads CASSFKGAKTQYF. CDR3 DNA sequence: TGTGCCAGCAGCTTTAAGGGGGCAAAGACCCAGTACTTC.

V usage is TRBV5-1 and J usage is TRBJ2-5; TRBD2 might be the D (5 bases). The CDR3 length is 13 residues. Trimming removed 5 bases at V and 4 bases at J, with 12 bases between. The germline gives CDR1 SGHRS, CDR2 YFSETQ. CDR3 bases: TGCGCCAGCAGGAGGGTTATTGGAGAGACCCAGTACTTC. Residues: CASRRVIGETQYF.

CDR3 nucleotides: TGTGCCAGCGCCTCCGGGGGGGCTGCAGATACGCAGTATTTT. Protein sequence: CASASGGAADTQYF. This rearrangement joins TRBV7-8 to TRBJ2-3, with 8 bases that match TRBD2. V lost 8 bases, J lost 4 bases, and 8 bases stayed unmatched. The CDR3 contains 14 residues. From germline, CDR1 is SGHVS and CDR2 FQNEAQ.

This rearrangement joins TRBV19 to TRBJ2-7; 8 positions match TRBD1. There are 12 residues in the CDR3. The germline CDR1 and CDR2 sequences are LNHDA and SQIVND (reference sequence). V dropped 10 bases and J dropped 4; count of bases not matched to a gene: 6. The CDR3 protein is CATYDRGYEQYF. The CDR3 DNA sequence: TGTGCCACCTACGACAGGGGTTACGAGCAGTACTTC.

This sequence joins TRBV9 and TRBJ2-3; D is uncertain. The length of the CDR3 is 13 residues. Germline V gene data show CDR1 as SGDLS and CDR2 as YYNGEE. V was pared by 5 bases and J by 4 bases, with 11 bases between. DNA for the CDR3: TGTGCCAGCAGTGGCTTTGTGGCAGATACGCAGTATTTT. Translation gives CASSGFVADTQYF.

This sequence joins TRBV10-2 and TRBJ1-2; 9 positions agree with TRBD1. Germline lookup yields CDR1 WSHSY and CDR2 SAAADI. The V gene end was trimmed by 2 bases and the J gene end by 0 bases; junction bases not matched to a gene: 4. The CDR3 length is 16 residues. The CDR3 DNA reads TGCGCCAGCAGTGAGGGACAGGGGACCGCTAACTATGGCTACACCTTC. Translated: CASSEGQGTANYGYTF.

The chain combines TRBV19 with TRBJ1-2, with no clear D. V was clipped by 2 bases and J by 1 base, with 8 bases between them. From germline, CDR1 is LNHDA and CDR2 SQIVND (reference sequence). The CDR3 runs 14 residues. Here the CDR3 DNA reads TGTGCCAGTAGTATAAGTACAGATAACTATGGCTACACCTTC. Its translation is CASSISTDNYGYTF.

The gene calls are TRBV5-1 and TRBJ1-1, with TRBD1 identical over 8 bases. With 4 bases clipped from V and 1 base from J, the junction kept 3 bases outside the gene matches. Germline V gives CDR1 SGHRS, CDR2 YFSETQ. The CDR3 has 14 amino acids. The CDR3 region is CASSRDRSNTEAFF. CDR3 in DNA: TGCGCCAGCAGCAGGGACAGGTCGAACACTGAAGCTTTCTTT.

This chain's CDR3 is CASSYGQGIGELFF. The CDR3 DNA is TGTGCCAGCAGTTACGGGCAGGGTATCGGGGAGCTGTTTTTT. V gene TRBV6-5 combines with J gene TRBJ2-2; maybe TRBD1 (5 bases). V lost 2 bases to trimming and J lost 7 bases, with 11 bases between them. Germline CDR1 reads MNHEY; CDR2 reads SVGAGI. The length of the CDR3 is 14 residues.

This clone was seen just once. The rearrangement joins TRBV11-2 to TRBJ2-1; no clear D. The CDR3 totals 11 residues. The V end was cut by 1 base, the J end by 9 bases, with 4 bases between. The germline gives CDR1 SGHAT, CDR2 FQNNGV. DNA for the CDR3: TGTGCCAGCAGCTTAGGCGGTGAGCAGTTCTTC. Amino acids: CASSLGGEQFF.

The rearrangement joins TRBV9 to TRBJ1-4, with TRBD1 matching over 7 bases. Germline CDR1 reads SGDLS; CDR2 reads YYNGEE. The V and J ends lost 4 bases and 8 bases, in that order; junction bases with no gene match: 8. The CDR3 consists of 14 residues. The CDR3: CASSPGGSQEKLFF. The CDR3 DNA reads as TGTGCCAGCAGCCCAGGGGGTTCACAGGAAAAACTGTTTTTT.

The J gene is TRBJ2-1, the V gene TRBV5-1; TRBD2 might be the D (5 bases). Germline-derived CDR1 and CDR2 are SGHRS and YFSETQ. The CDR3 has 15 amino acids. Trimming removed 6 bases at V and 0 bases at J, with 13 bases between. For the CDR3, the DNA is TGCGCCAGCAACCCTTTAGCGAGCTCCTACAATGAGCAGTTCTTC. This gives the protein CASNPLASSYNEQFF.

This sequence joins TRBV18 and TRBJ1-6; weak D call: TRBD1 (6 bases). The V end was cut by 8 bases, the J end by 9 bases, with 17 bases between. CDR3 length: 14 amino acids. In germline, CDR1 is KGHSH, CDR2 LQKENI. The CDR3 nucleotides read TGTGCCAGCCGTTCCCAGGGGTTAGGTTCACCCCTCCACTTT. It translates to CASRSQGLGSPLHF.

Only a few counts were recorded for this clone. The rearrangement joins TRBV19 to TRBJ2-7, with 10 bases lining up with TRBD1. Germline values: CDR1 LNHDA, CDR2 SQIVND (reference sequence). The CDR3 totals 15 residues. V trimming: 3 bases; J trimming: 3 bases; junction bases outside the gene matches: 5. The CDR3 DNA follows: TGTGCCAGTAGTATCGGACAGGGGGTTGGCTACGAGCAGTACTTC. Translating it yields CASSIGQGVGYEQYF.

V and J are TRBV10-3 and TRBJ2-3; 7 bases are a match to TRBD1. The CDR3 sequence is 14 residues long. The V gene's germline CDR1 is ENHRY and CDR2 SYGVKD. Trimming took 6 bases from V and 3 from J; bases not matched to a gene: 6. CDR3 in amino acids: CAIRSQTGTDTQYF. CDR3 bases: TGTGCCATCAGATCCCAGACAGGGACAGATACGCAGTATTTT.

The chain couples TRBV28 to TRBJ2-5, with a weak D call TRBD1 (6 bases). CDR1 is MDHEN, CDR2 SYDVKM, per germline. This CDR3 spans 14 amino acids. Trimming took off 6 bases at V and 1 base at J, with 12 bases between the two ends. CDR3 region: CASSSPQGQETQYF. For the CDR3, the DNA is TGTGCCAGCAGCTCCCCACAGGGCCAAGAGACCCAGTACTTC.

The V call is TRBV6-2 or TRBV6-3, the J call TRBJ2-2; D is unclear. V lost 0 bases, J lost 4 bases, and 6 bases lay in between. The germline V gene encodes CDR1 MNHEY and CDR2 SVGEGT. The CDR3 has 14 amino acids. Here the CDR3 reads CASSYSIGTGELFF. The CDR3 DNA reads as TGTGCCAGCAGTTACTCGATCGGCACCGGGGAGCTGTTTTTT.

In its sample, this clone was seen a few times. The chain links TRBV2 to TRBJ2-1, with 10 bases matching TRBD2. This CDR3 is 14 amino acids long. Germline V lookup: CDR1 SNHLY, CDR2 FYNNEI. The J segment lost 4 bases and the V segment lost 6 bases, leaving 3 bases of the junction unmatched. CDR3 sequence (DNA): TGTGCCAGCAGGCCACTAGCGGGGTACAATGAGCAGTTCTTC. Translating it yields CASRPLAGYNEQFF.

This CDR3 is CASSGGQTYGYTF. The CDR3 bases are TGTGCCAGCAGCGGGGGACAGACCTATGGCTACACCTTC. The chain uses TRBV2 and TRBJ1-2, with 7 bases matching TRBD1. This CDR3 is built from 13 residues. CDR1 is SNHLY, CDR2 FYNNEI, per germline. With 6 bases clipped from V and 4 bases from J, the junction kept 5 bases outside the gene matches.

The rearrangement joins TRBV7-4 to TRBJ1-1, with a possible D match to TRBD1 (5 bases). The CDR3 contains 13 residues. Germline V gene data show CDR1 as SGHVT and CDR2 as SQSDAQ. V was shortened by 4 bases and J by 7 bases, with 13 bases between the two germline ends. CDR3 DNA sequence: TGTGCCAGCAGCTCGATTTGGGGCGGTGAAGCTTTCTTT. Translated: CASSSIWGGEAFF.

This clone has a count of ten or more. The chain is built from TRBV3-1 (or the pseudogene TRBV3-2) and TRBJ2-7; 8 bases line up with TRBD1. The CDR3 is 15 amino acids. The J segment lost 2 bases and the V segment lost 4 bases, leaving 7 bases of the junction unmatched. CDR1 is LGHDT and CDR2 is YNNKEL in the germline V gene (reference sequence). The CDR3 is CASSRGGQGTYEQYF. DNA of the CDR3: TGTGCCAGCAGCCGAGGAGGACAGGGAACCTACGAGCAGTACTTC.